What follows are 20 T cell receptor beta chains derived from one specimen sequenced in a study of CD4 T cells in relation to SARS-CoV-2 and coronaviruses. Method: immunoSEQ multiplex PCR; TCRdb's copy keeps in-frame clones and lacks some. The repertoire holds about 21,000 clones, with 74% as singletons. Their target antigens are unknown. The unexposed donors gave CD4+ T cells in 2011-2018, prior to COVID-19. CD4+ T cells were isolated from the cells after 10 days of culture. Sequencing was carried out using CD4+ T cells from PBMCs, cultured in vitro. The receptor set was obtained from a human donor in good health.

This chain links TRBV7-9 with TRBJ1-1; D is uncertain. The germline V gene has CDR1 SEHNR and CDR2 FQNEAQ (reference sequence). Between the trimmed V and J ends, which lost 2 bases and 4 bases, there was a span of 14 bases. The CDR3 is 15 amino acids. CDR3 nucleotide sequence: TGTGCCAGCAGCTTAATTGGCAGAAGAGCCACTGAAGCTTTCTTT. This sequence encodes CASSLIGRRATEAFF.

The J gene is TRBJ1-1, the V gene TRBV30, with D perhaps TRBD1 (6 bases). CDR3 size: 13 residues. In germline, CDR1 is GTSNPN, CDR2 SVGIG (reference sequence). V lost 0 bases to trimming and J lost 3 bases, with 8 bases between them. CDR3 sequence (DNA): TGTGCCTGGAGTGTACAGGGCGACACTGAAGCTTTCTTT. Translating it yields CAWSVQGDTEAFF.

The chain uses TRBV5-8 and TRBJ2-2, with D possibly matching TRBD2 (5 bases). The germline V gene has CDR1 SGHTS and CDR2 YDEGEE. The V end was cut by 1 base, the J end by 0 bases, with 10 bases between. This CDR3 has 16 residues. As DNA, the CDR3 is TGTGCCAGCAGCTTGCTTGTAGCGACGAACACCGGGGAGCTGTTTTTT. Its translation is CASSLLVATNTGELFF. Filled out from reference TRBV5-8 and TRBJ2-2, the complete variable domain reads EAGVTQSPTHLIKTRGQQATLRCSPISGHTSVYWYQQALGLGLQFLLWYDEGEERNRGNFPPRFSGRQFPNYSSELNVNALELEDSALYLCASSLLVATNTGELFFGEGSRLTVL.

This rearrangement joins TRBV10-3 to TRBJ2-7; TRBD2 aligns across 9 bases. Germline trimming cut 2 bases from V and 2 bases from J; bases unmatched to any gene: 10. This CDR3 contains 17 residues. Germline V gene lookup returns CDR1 ENHRY and CDR2 SYGVKD. CDR3 nucleotide sequence: TGTGCCATCAGTGAGCTTGGCGGGAGGGATCGAACCTACGAGCAGTACTTC. It translates to CAISELGGRDRTYEQYF.

The CDR3 loop is CASSLGSQGNEKLFF. In DNA form, the CDR3 reads TGTGCCAGCAGCTTAGGATCACAGGGGAATGAAAAACTGTTTTTT. The rearrangement joins TRBV7-9 to TRBJ1-4; TRBD1 aligns across 7 bases. The CDR3 has 15 residues. Trimming cost V 1 base and J 5 bases; bases outside gene matches: 4. Germline assignment: CDR1 SEHNR and CDR2 FQNEAQ (reference sequence).

The chain carries TRBV28 and TRBJ1-1; 8 bases are shared with TRBD1. This CDR3 comprises 14 residues. Germline lookup yields CDR1 MDHEN and CDR2 SYDVKM. With V trimmed by 2 bases and J by 1 base, 0 bases remained unmatched. The chain's CDR3 is CASSLQGANTEAFF. In DNA, the CDR3 is TGTGCCAGCAGTTTACAGGGGGCGAACACTGAAGCTTTCTTT.

The J gene is TRBJ1-2, the V gene TRBV3-1 (or the pseudogene TRBV3-2); 7 nucleotides align to TRBD1. The CDR3 consists of 15 residues. J was trimmed by 2 bases and V by 3 bases; bases with no gene match: 6. CDR1 and CDR2 (germline): LGHDT, YNNKEL (reference sequence). The CDR3 DNA reads as TGTGCCAGCAGCCAGACGACAGGGTCGAACTATGGCTACACCTTC. Translated: CASSQTTGSNYGYTF.

This clone qualifies as medium-sized. V usage is TRBV20-1 and J usage is TRBJ1-2; no reliable D call. Germline-derived CDR1 and CDR2 are DFQATT and SNEGSKA (reference sequence). V lost 1 base and J 8 bases, leaving 8 bases between the germline ends. There are 11 residues in the CDR3. The CDR3 nucleotides are TGCAGTGCTAGAGGGATAGGCGGCTACACCTTC. Translating it yields CSARGIGGYTF.

V usage is TRBV27 and J usage is TRBJ2-3, with D maybe TRBD1 (6 bases). The V end was cut by 11 bases, the J end by 5 bases, with 23 bases between. The CDR3 totals 15 residues. Germline V CDR1 and CDR2: MNHEY, SMNVEV (reference sequence). The CDR3 sequence: CAGKGQGLSVDTQYF. The CDR3 nucleotides read TGTGCCGGAAAAGGCCAGGGGTTGTCGGTAGATACGCAGTATTTT.

This clone was detected a few times. This chain links TRBV3-1 (or the pseudogene TRBV3-2) with TRBJ1-2; no firm D call. The germline V gene encodes CDR1 LGHDT and CDR2 YNNKEL (reference sequence). This CDR3 has 14 amino acids. V lost 1 base to trimming and J lost 8 bases, with 14 bases between them. The CDR3 sequence: CASSQGDAFRGYTF. DNA for the CDR3: TGTGCCAGCAGCCAAGGGGATGCGTTCCGCGGCTACACCTTC.

The V and J genes are TRBV4-2 and TRBJ2-2; 7 bases line up with TRBD1. Germline assignment: CDR1 LGHNA and CDR2 YNFKEQ. V lost 0 bases, J lost 4 bases, and 5 bases stayed unmatched. The CDR3 totals 16 residues. DNA of the CDR3: TGTGCCAGCAGCCAAGACAGAGGGACAGTCACCGGGGAGCTGTTTTTT. Encoded protein: CASSQDRGTVTGELFF.

The chain is built from TRBV6-6 and TRBJ1-6; D may be TRBD1 (6 bases). Germline values: CDR1 MNHNY, CDR2 SVGAGI (reference sequence). V was shortened by 5 bases and J by 7 bases, with 6 bases between the two germline ends. The CDR3 contains 12 residues. The CDR3 region is CASSDRNSPLHF. The CDR3 DNA sequence: TGTGCCAGCAGTGACAGGAATTCACCCCTCCACTTT.

This chain joins TRBV9 and TRBJ1-2; D remains unclear. Germline V gives CDR1 SGDLS, CDR2 YYNGEE. Trimming shortened V by 0 bases and J by 0 bases, and 9 bases separated the two germline ends. The CDR3 loop spans 15 amino acids. The CDR3 loop is CASSVGTQANYGYTF. The CDR3 nucleotides read TGTGCCAGCAGCGTAGGGACTCAAGCTAACTATGGCTACACCTTC.

This clone was detected only once. This rearrangement joins TRBV18 to TRBJ1-1, with 8 bases aligning to TRBD1. The CDR3 contains 13 residues. Germline assignment: CDR1 KGHSH and CDR2 LQKENI. V lost 2 bases to trimming and J lost 6 bases; unmatched junction nucleotides: 2. CDR3 coding DNA: TGTGCCAGCTCACCAACGGGACAGGCTGAAGCTTTCTTT. Protein sequence: CASSPTGQAEAFF.

The chain links TRBV10-1 to TRBJ2-7; D perhaps matches TRBD2 (5 bases). Trimming removed 4 bases at V and 7 bases at J, with 8 bases between. The CDR3 is made up of 11 amino acids. Germline CDR1 is WNHNN and CDR2 is SYGVQD (reference sequence). Written as DNA, the CDR3 is TGCGCCAGCAGTGGACCGGGGGAGCAGTACTTC. Its translation is CASSGPGEQYF.

The table lists this clone with a count of one. The chain links TRBV10-3 to TRBJ1-3; TRBD1 is a possible D gene (6 bases). Between the trimmed V and J ends, which lost 4 bases and 8 bases, there was a span of 12 bases. The V gene's germline CDR1 is ENHRY and CDR2 SYGVKD. The CDR3 has 13 residues. CDR3 residues: CAISAKQGDTIYF. Here the CDR3 DNA reads TGTGCCATCAGTGCAAAACAGGGAGACACCATATATTTT.

This clone came up a few times. The gene calls are TRBV3-1 (or the pseudogene TRBV3-2) and TRBJ2-7; D possibly uses TRBD1 or TRBD2 (5 bases each). The CDR3 runs 12 residues. Germline values: CDR1 LGHDT, CDR2 YNNKEL (reference sequence). Trimming stripped 3 bases from V and 4 bases from J, with 7 bases between. Here the CDR3 DNA reads TGTGCCAGCAGCCACGGGGCTTACGAGCAGTACTTC. Encoded protein: CASSHGAYEQYF.

V is TRBV5-1 and J is TRBJ1-2; 8 bases are shared with TRBD1. CDR1 SGHRS and CDR2 YFSETQ come from the germline V gene. This CDR3 has 15 residues. With 0 bases clipped from V and 3 bases from J, the junction kept 4 bases outside the gene matches. DNA for the CDR3: TGCGCCAGCAGCTTGGAGGACAGGGTTGACTATGGCTACACCTTC. Protein sequence: CASSLEDRVDYGYTF.

This clone was counted only a few times. The V call is TRBV4-1, the J call TRBJ2-1; D remains unclear. Deletions cut 1 base from V and 0 bases from J, with 7 bases between. The CDR3 is 15 residues long. CDR1 is MGHRA, CDR2 YSYEKL, per germline. For the CDR3, the DNA is TGCGCCAGCAGCCAAGCACGAGACTCCTACAATGAGCAGTTCTTC. Its protein is CASSQARDSYNEQFF.

The chain combines TRBV5-1 with TRBJ1-2; D not resolved. Trimming left V 4 bases short and J 0 bases short, with 13 bases between. Germline-derived CDR1 and CDR2 are SGHRS and YFSETQ. CDR3 length: 15 residues. Written as DNA, the CDR3 is TGCGCCAGCAGCGCGCGGATCGGGACTAACTATGGCTACACCTTC. Its protein product is CASSARIGTNYGYTF.